These 14 T cell receptor beta chains share one sample of origin, sequenced in a study of blood T cell repertoires in COVID-19. Assay used: immunoSEQ multiplex PCR; TCRdb lists only in-frame clones, some missing. The sample has some 270,000 clones, nearly 90% seen once. The sequencing input was peripheral blood. The receptors here all came from a woman aged 55-69 years with COVID-19, enrolled during active disease.

The CDR3 bases are TGTGCCAGCAGCGTACGGGGTCTCACTGAAGCTTTCTTT. Encoded protein: CASSVRGLTEAFF. V and J are TRBV9 and TRBJ1-1; no clear D. The CDR3 has 13 amino acids. The V end lost 1 base, the J end lost 4 bases, and 8 bases lay between the germline ends. Germline V gene data show CDR1 as SGDLS and CDR2 as YYNGEE.

This rearrangement joins TRBV3-1 (or the pseudogene TRBV3-2) to TRBJ2-7; 9 bases map to TRBD2. This CDR3 has 16 residues. The germline V gene has CDR1 LGHDT and CDR2 YNNKEL (reference sequence). V lost 3 bases, J lost 6 bases, and 12 bases stayed unmatched. The CDR3 DNA reads as TGTGCCAGCAGCCAGGGAGGCGGGGGGGCCGGTATCGAGCAGTACTTC. Translation gives CASSQGGGGAGIEQYF.

The chain links TRBV5-1 to TRBJ1-3, with D possibly TRBD1 on 6 matching bases. From germline, CDR1 is SGHRS and CDR2 YFSETQ. The CDR3 has 15 amino acids. The V end was cut by 5 bases, the J end by 0 bases, with 12 bases between. The CDR3 sequence: CASRGDRSSGNTIYF. CDR3 in DNA: TGCGCCAGCAGAGGAGACAGGAGCTCTGGAAACACCATATATTTT.

As regards this clone: The same CDR3 also results from other DNA sequences found in this sample. The chain carries TRBV19 and TRBJ1-6, with 8 bases aligning to TRBD1. The CDR3 spans 14 residues. V trimming: 6 bases; J trimming: 3 bases; junction bases outside the gene matches: 1. Germline V lookup: CDR1 LNHDA, CDR2 SQIVND (reference sequence). For the CDR3, the DNA is TGTGCCAGTAGGGACAGGGACTATAATTCACCCCTCCACTTT. Encoded protein: CASRDRDYNSPLHF.

The rearrangement links TRBV7-9 to TRBJ1-2; TRBD1 agrees at 7 bases. Losses at the gene ends were 8 bases for V and 0 bases for J; bases not matched to a gene: 6. CDR3 length: 14 residues. From germline, CDR1 is SEHNR and CDR2 FQNEAQ (reference sequence). The CDR3 reads CASGGTEANYGYTF. CDR3 coding DNA: TGTGCCAGCGGAGGGACAGAAGCTAACTATGGCTACACCTTC.

The gene calls are TRBV12-3 or TRBV12-4 and TRBJ1-2; D is uncertain. V was pared by 6 bases and J by 3 bases, with 11 bases between. The CDR3 covers 13 residues. The CDR3 spells CASSYRPHYGYTF. In DNA, the CDR3 is TGTGCCAGCAGCTACAGACCCCACTATGGCTACACCTTC.

This chain links TRBV12-3 or TRBV12-4 with TRBJ1-1; D remains unclear. Trimming took 4 bases from V and 11 from J, leaving 11 bases between them. The CDR3 runs 11 residues. CDR3 in DNA: TGTGCCAGCAGTTACGGAGATAGGGCTTTCTTT. Encoded protein: CASSYGDRAFF.

DNA for the CDR3: TGTGCCAGCAGCCATGGGGTGAACAGGGGTCTGAGTCTAAGAAATCAGCCCCAGCATTTT. It codes for CASSHGVNRGLSLRNQPQHF. This chain uses TRBV3-1 (or the pseudogene TRBV3-2) with TRBJ1-5; 7 bases are shared with TRBD1. The CDR3 is made up of 20 amino acids. CDR1 and CDR2 from the germline V gene are LGHDT and YNNKEL (reference sequence). V was clipped by 3 bases and J by 4 bases; unmatched bases: 21.

V gene TRBV21-1 combines with J gene TRBJ1-1; the listed D gene, TRBD1, was not tested against the DNA. TRBV21-1 is reported as a pseudogene. This CDR3 is 15 amino acids long. The CDR3 reads CASSKVWQPGTEAFF. The CDR3 DNA sequence: TGTGCCAGCAGCAAAGTCTGGCAGCCAGGGACTGAAGCTTTCTTT.

This chain joins TRBV7-9 and TRBJ1-2, with D perhaps matching TRBD1 (5 bases). The CDR3 extends over 14 amino acids. Germline CDR1 SEHNR, CDR2 FQNEAQ (reference sequence). V shed 2 bases and J shed 8 bases, with 15 bases lying between them. This CDR3 reads CASSLRRGVGGYTF. The CDR3 DNA sequence: TGTGCCAGCAGCTTACGGAGGGGTGTCGGAGGCTACACCTTC.

The chain recombines TRBV10-3 with TRBJ1-1, with 7 bases lining up with TRBD1. V lost 6 bases and J lost 1; bases outside the gene matches: 5. The CDR3 consists of 14 residues. CDR1 is ENHRY, CDR2 SYGVKD, per germline. CDR3 sequence: CAISVGTENTEAFF. Here the CDR3 DNA reads TGTGCCATCAGCGTAGGGACAGAGAACACTGAAGCTTTCTTT.

The genes are TRBV6-5 and TRBJ1-1; TRBD1 might be the D (6 bases). Germline CDR1 reads MNHEY; CDR2 reads SVGAGI. V was trimmed by 7 bases and J by 4 bases, leaving 16 bases between them. This CDR3 comprises 14 residues. The CDR3 bases are TGTGCCAGCACCCCCCGGGGGGCGCGCACTGAAGCTTTCTTT. This translates into CASTPRGARTEAFF.

The chain couples TRBV5-1 to TRBJ1-5, with a weak D call TRBD1 (6 bases). CDR1 is SGHRS, CDR2 YFSETQ, per germline. V gave up 0 bases and J gave up 5 bases, with 15 bases separating them. This CDR3 region has 16 residues. DNA of the CDR3: TGCGCCAGCAGCTTGGGGGACATAAGAGGTCATCAGCCCCAGCATTTT. Translation gives CASSLGDIRGHQPQHF.

The rearrangement uses TRBV6-2 or TRBV6-3 and TRBJ1-3; no clear D gene. CDR1 MNHEY and CDR2 SVGEGT come from the germline V gene. The length of the CDR3 is 15 residues. V lost 5 bases and J 0 bases, leaving 11 bases between the germline ends. The DNA for the CDR3 is TGTGCCAGCAGTCTAGCTTCACACTCTGGAAACACCATATATTTT. It translates to CASSLASHSGNTIYF.